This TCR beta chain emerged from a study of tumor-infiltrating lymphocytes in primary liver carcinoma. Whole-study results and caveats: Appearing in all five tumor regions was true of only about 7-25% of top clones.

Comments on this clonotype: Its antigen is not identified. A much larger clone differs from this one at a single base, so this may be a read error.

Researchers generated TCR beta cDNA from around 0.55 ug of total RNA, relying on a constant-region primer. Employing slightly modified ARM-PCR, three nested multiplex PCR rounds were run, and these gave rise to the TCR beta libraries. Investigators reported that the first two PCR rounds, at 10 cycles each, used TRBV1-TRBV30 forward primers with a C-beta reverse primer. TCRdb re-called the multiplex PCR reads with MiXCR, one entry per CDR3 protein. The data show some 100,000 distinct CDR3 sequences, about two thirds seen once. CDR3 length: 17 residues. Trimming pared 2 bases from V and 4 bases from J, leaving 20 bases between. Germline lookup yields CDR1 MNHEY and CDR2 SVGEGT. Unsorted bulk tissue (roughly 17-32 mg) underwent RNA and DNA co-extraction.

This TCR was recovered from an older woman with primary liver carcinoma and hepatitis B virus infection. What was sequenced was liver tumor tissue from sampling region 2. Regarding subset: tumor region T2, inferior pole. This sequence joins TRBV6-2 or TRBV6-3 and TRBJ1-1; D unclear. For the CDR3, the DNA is TGTGCCAGCAGTTACCCGAGGACCCTCGACTCCAGCACTGAAGCTTTCTTT. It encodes CASSYPRTLDSSTEAFF.